A single sample gave rise to the 17 T cell receptor beta chains below, sequenced in a study of PD-1 blockade in classical Hodgkin lymphoma. This sample's time point: cycle 4 day 1 (C4D1), after more than five weeks of nivolumab. All patients experienced relapse after autologous stem cell transplantation, and brentuximab vedotin exposure was variable. Sequencing was performed with immunoSEQ multiplex PCR; in TCRdb, only in-frame clones are kept and a portion is missing. The sample shows 20,000 to 25,000 clones, 60% to 80% of them seen only once. The sample in question was peripheral blood mononuclear cells (PBMCs), obtained before the fourth cycle of nivolumab. These receptors were taken from a human donor with classical Hodgkin lymphoma.

The gene calls are TRBV7-8 and TRBJ1-2; 7 bases agree with TRBD1. Trimming took 4 bases from V and 8 from J; bases not matched to a gene: 13. The CDR3 runs 15 residues. Germline V lookup: CDR1 SGHVS, CDR2 FQNEAQ. The CDR3 spells CASSSRTGPMWGYTF. CDR3 sequence (DNA): TGTGCCAGCAGCTCACGGACAGGCCCGATGTGGGGCTACACCTTC.

V is TRBV5-1 and J is TRBJ1-1, with D perhaps TRBD1 (6 bases). Trimming removed 5 bases at V and 8 bases at J, with 16 bases between. CDR3 length: 13 amino acids. Germline CDR1 is SGHRS and CDR2 is YFSETQ. CDR3 sequence: CASRGGGLVEAFF. CDR3 nucleotide sequence: TGCGCCAGCAGGGGAGGGGGTTTAGTCGAAGCTTTCTTT.

V and J are TRBV6-5 and TRBJ2-1; possible D gene TRBD1, 6 bases. CDR1 is MNHEY and CDR2 is SVGAGI in the germline V gene. This CDR3 is built from 14 residues. Trimming took 2 bases from V and 4 from J, leaving 9 bases between them. The CDR3: CASSYDGQYNEQFF. CDR3 nucleotide sequence: TGTGCCAGCAGTTACGATGGACAGTACAATGAGCAGTTCTTC.

The chain recombines TRBV15 with TRBJ2-7; D is tentatively TRBD1 or TRBD2 (6 bases each). The germline V gene has CDR1 LNHNV and CDR2 YYDKDF (reference sequence). The CDR3 covers 14 residues. V was shortened by 5 bases and J by 6 bases, with 17 bases between the two germline ends. Here the CDR3 reads CATSGRDTGGEQYF. CDR3 nucleotides: TGTGCCACCAGCGGCCGGGACACCGGGGGCGAGCAGTACTTC.

This clone was detected only once. This chain joins TRBV18 and TRBJ2-5, with D possibly being TRBD1 (5 bases). Germline-derived CDR1 and CDR2 are KGHSH and LQKENI. V shed 6 bases and J shed 2 bases, with 16 bases lying between them. The CDR3 extends over 15 amino acids. The CDR3 DNA sequence: TGTGCCAGCTCCCGGAACGGCCAGGGACAAGAGACCCAGTACTTC. Protein sequence: CASSRNGQGQETQYF.

V and J are TRBV2 and TRBJ2-1; 7 nucleotides align to TRBD1. Trimming at V came to 5 bases and at J to 1 base, leaving 5 bases not matched to a gene. The CDR3 runs to 15 residues. CDR1 is SNHLY, CDR2 FYNNEI, per germline. The CDR3 here is CASSIDRASYNEQFF. In DNA form, the CDR3 reads TGTGCCAGCAGTATTGACAGGGCGTCCTACAATGAGCAGTTCTTC.

The CDR3 DNA is TGCGCCAGCAGCTTGGGGAATAGCGGCGCTAGCACAGATACGCAGTATTTT. Translation: CASSLGNSGASTDTQYF. This chain joins TRBV5-1 and TRBJ2-3; possible D gene TRBD2, 6 bases. Deletions cut 0 bases from V and 0 bases from J, with 14 bases between. The CDR3 runs 17 residues. CDR1 is SGHRS, CDR2 YFSETQ, per germline.

This chain joins TRBV4-3 and TRBJ1-1; 10 nucleotides line up with TRBD1. Trimming removed 4 bases from V and 4 bases from J; junction bases left unmatched: 3. The germline gives CDR1 LGHNA, CDR2 YSLEER. The CDR3 length is 14 residues. The CDR3 here is CASSRDRGGTEAFF. The CDR3 nucleotides read TGCGCCAGCAGCCGGGACAGGGGAGGCACTGAAGCTTTCTTT.

Only a few counts were recorded for this clone. This chain's CDR3 is CASRPYAGANVLTF. The DNA for the CDR3 is TGTGCCAGCAGGCCATACGCTGGGGCCAACGTCCTGACTTTC. The chain has TRBV5-4 and TRBJ2-6, with D hard to call. V dropped 5 bases and J dropped 2 bases, with 8 bases sitting between them. CDR3 length equals 14 residues. Germline assignment: CDR1 SGHNT and CDR2 YYREEE (reference sequence). The full variable domain, rest sourced from reference TRBV5-4 and TRBJ2-6, is ETGVTQSPTHLIKTRGQQVTLRCSSQSGHNTVSWYQQALGQGPQFIFQYYREEENGRGNFPPRFSGLQFPNYSSELNVNALELDDSALYLCASRPYAGANVLTFGAGSRLTVL.

This chain joins TRBV5-1 and TRBJ2-2; the D gene is possibly TRBD2 (5 bases). This CDR3 has 15 amino acids. The V end was cut by 0 bases, the J end by 6 bases, with 12 bases between. Germline V gene data show CDR1 as SGHRS and CDR2 as YFSETQ. DNA of the CDR3: TGCGCCAGCAGCTTGGCCTTCGAGGGCTCCGGGGAGCTGTTTTTT. Protein product: CASSLAFEGSGELFF.

J is TRBJ2-5 and V is TRBV7-2; TRBD2 agrees at 13 bases. There are 16 residues in the CDR3. With 1 base clipped from V and 5 bases from J, the junction kept 4 bases outside the gene matches. The germline gives CDR1 SGHTA, CDR2 FQGNSA. The CDR3 sequence is CASSLGGLAGRETQYF. CDR3 DNA: TGTGCCAGCAGCTTAGGGGGACTAGCGGGGCGGGAGACCCAGTACTTC.

The rearrangement joins TRBV4-1 to TRBJ1-5, with D possibly TRBD1 on 6 matching bases. Germline-derived CDR1 and CDR2 are MGHRA and YSYEKL. V was pared by 5 bases and J by 2 bases, with 16 bases between. The CDR3 contains 16 residues. In nucleotides, the CDR3 is TGCGCCAGCAGCTATGGACAGAGGTTTGGCAATCAGCCCCAGCATTTT. It yields the protein CASSYGQRFGNQPQHF.

This chain joins TRBV5-4 and TRBJ1-2; 9 bases fit TRBD1. In germline, CDR1 is SGHNT, CDR2 YYREEE (reference sequence). The V segment lost 4 bases and the J segment 6 bases; nucleotides outside the gene matches: 4. The CDR3 contains 13 residues. The CDR3 here is CASSGTGRDGYTF. The CDR3 DNA reads as TGTGCCAGCAGCGGGACAGGGAGAGATGGCTACACCTTC.

This rearrangement joins TRBV7-9 to TRBJ2-3; 14 bases align to TRBD2. This CDR3 has 17 residues. Germline-derived CDR1 and CDR2 are SEHNR and FQNEAQ (reference sequence). V dropped 1 base and J dropped 6; count of bases not matched to a gene: 6. The CDR3 reads CASSLGGTSGSLDTQYF. The CDR3 nucleotides read TGTGCCAGCAGCTTAGGGGGGACTAGCGGGAGTTTGGATACGCAGTATTTT.

The sample holds a few counts of this clone. The V and J genes are TRBV7-9 and TRBJ2-1; 9 nucleotides agree with TRBD2. Germline loops: CDR1 SEHNR, CDR2 FQNEAQ (reference sequence). Trimming cost V 1 base and J 5 bases; bases outside gene matches: 6. CDR3 size: 16 residues. The DNA of the CDR3 is TGTGCCAGCAGCTTAGAGCTAGCGGGGTTAAACAATGAGCAGTTCTTC. This gives the protein CASSLELAGLNNEQFF. The full variable domain, completed using reference TRBV7-9 and TRBJ2-1, is DTGVSQNPRHKITKRGQNVTFRCDPISEHNRLYWYRQTLGQGPEFLTYFQNEAQLEKSRLLSDRFSAERPKGSFSTLEIQRTEQGDSAMYLCASSLELAGLNNEQFFGPGTRLTVL.

The chain links TRBV7-2 to TRBJ2-3; weak D call: TRBD2 (5 bases). This CDR3 region has 17 residues. Germline CDR1 and CDR2: SGHTA and FQGNSA. V was shortened by 5 bases and J by 0 bases, with 18 bases between the two germline ends. CDR3 sequence reads: CASSLAGITISTDTQYF. The CDR3 DNA sequence: TGTGCCAGCAGCCTGGCGGGCATTACTATAAGCACAGATACGCAGTATTTT.

The table lists this clone with a few counts. V gene TRBV5-1 combines with J gene TRBJ2-3; weak D call: TRBD2 (5 bases). The CDR3 has 12 amino acids. Germline V gives CDR1 SGHRS, CDR2 YFSETQ. With 2 bases removed from V and 11 bases from J, the gap between germline ends came to 12 bases. The CDR3 loop reads CASSFGGVGQYF. CDR3 coding DNA: TGCGCCAGCAGCTTCGGAGGCGTTGGGCAGTATTTT.